A selection of T cell receptor beta chains follows, all from one sample in a study of blood T cell repertoires in COVID-19. TCRdb keeps only in-frame clones here, not all; method: immunoSEQ multiplex PCR. The sample comprises just over 150,000 clones, around 89% of which are singletons, and around 14% rests with the top ten. Input material: peripheral blood. All receptors come from a middle-aged woman with acute or convalescent COVID-19. Both conserved end residues are trimmed from each CDR3. The order of the fields is clone size, V gene, CDR3 protein. Size is stated for part of the rows, as once, few or many counts, or as a class when the clone is expanded.

>-|TRBV27
ASSPQRMGELF
>once|TRBV6-2/TRBV6-3
ASSRPPLAGGLDTQY
>-|TRBV9
ASSVGGTGTDTQY
>few|TRBV4-1
ASSQDEPGIMGYNSPLH
>-|TRBV10-2
ASSEGTGYQETQY
>-|TRBV28
ASSFTLAGLDYEQY
>-|TRBV5-6
ASSLYSSNQQF
>-|TRBV25-1
ASSENLRSGGHTGELF
>-|TRBV19
ASSPRRRGGNDEQF
>-|TRBV7-9
ASSLTGTSGVETQY
>-|TRBV6-1
ASSDSSGTYEQY
>-|TRBV11-2
ASSRTSGYEQY
>-|TRBV7-8
ASSLIELYEQY
>-|TRBV6-5
ASRLTTATNYGYT
>-|TRBV28
ASSKFRDTDTQY
>-|TRBV25-1
ATRTGGKANYGYT
>-|TRBV6-1
ASSEFSGTGQYEQY
>once|TRBV21-1
ASSKGPRNYGYT
>-|TRBV7-8
ASSLTTGGNYNSPLH
>-|TRBV24-1
ATRGGSTEQF
>-|TRBV2
ASRGQTGEKLF
>once|TRBV9
ASSVATGTSGANVLT
>-|TRBV7-2
ASSLDRGLGNEQF
>once|TRBV12-3/TRBV12-4
ASSPSGRETQY
>-|TRBV12-3/TRBV12-4
ASSLVEGTEAF
>-|TRBV5-1
ASSIGTGGSDTQY
>-|TRBV19
ASSTHRAGELF
>-|TRBV30
AWSVLRDTQY
>-|TRBV19
ASSSRTSKETQY
>-|TRBV10-3
ALGTSGTDTQY
>-|TRBV3-1/TRBV3-2
ASSQVTTSGELF
>-|TRBV12-1
ASSFGRGLGQPQH
>few|TRBV6-1
ASSDSGVSGFWSNQPQH
>-|TRBV19
ASSMVRLAESTGELF
>-|TRBV9
ASSPGGGSYNEQF
>-|TRBV6-5
ASSYSRLVVEQY
>-|TRBV15
ATSRPGQRYEQY
>-|TRBV19
ASSIAGSDGYT
>-|TRBV5-1
ASSLSLGGNTGELF
>-|TRBV29-1
SARGSQGTGAF
>-|TRBV10-1
ASSERGGSPLH
>-|TRBV5-1
ASSPGAGGDYEQY
>-|TRBV28
ASSHRGKRVLAGGRGNYEQY
>-|TRBV5-1
ASSSYTAGNTIY
>-|TRBV29-1
SVVETGKAKPF
>-|TRBV11-2
ASSLVSAGTDTQY